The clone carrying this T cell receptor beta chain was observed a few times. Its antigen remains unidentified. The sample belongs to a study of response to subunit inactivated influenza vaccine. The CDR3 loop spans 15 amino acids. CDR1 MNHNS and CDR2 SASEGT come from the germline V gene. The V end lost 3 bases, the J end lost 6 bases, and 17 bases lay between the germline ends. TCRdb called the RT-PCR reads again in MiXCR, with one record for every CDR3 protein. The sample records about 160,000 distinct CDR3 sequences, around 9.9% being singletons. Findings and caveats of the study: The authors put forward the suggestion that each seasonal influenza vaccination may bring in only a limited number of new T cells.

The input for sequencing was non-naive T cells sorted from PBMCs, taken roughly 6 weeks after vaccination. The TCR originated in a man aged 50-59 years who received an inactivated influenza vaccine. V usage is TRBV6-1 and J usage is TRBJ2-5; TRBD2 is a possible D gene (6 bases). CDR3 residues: CASSDFLGGGKTQYF. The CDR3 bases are TGTGCCAGCAGTGATTTTCTCGGGGGTGGGAAGACCCAGTACTTC.